This T cell receptor (beta chain) is from a study of identical twins. TCRdb reanalysed the 5' RACE reads using MiXCR and keeps one entry per CDR3 protein. The sample gives 1.5 million to 2 million distinct CDR3 sequences, 25% to 35% of which show up once; under 0.35% is in the top ten. The CDR3 extends over 10 amino acids. Germline lookup yields CDR1 LGHDT and CDR2 YNNKEL (reference sequence). Deletions cut 2 bases from V and 7 bases from J, with 0 bases between. The study's findings and limits: Among beta out-of-frame sequences, excess sharing between twins appeared weaker.

For this clonotype: Its antigen is still unknown.

V gene TRBV3-1 combines with J gene TRBJ1-3; D is unclear. This receptor was taken from a newborn girl in good health. Sequencing was done on a sample of cord blood. The CDR3 sequence is CASSQNTIYF. In DNA, the CDR3 is TGTGCCAGCAGCCAAAACACCATATATTTT.